The source of this TCR beta chain is a study of T-cell reconstitution after alpha-beta-depleted transplantation in children. Study results and caveats: The authors attributed T-cell counts and diversity one year after transplant mostly to newly produced T cells.

Regarding this clonotype: Antigen: not known.

Molecular barcoding with unique molecular identifiers was used for the TCRbeta library. From the PCR reads, TCRdb called clonotypes with MiXCR, one entry per CDR3 protein. The table shows some 150,000 distinct CDR3 sequences, with 8% to 10% occurring only once. This CDR3 is 12 amino acids long. Germline V gene data show CDR1 as MDHEN and CDR2 as SYDVKM. Trimming shortened V by 6 bases and J by 9 bases, and 11 bases separated the two germline ends. This TCR derives from a female patient aged 2 to 10 who had a stem cell transplant for congenital amegakaryocytic thrombocytopenia, so the T cells may come from the graft donor. The sample consisted of PBMCs, mostly from graft donor cells, taken 180 days after TCRalphabeta/CD19-depleted stem cell transplant. V and J are TRBV28 and TRBJ2-2; D remains unclear. This CDR3 is CASSRRTWELFF. The DNA of the CDR3 is TGTGCCAGCAGCCGAAGGACCTGGGAGCTGTTTTTT.